The next 31 T cell receptor beta chains were all read from a single sample in a study of shared clonotypes between healthy human individuals. The assay was immunoSEQ multiplex PCR, and TCRdb's table has in-frame clones only and misses some. The table lists around 700,000 clones, roughly 72% of them singletons. The sample consisted of memory CD4+ T cells sorted from blood. Specified subset: CD45RA-negative fraction. The origin of the receptors is a woman in her twenties or thirties in good health.

V usage is TRBV7-2 and J usage is TRBJ1-5, with D unclear. There are 13 residues in the CDR3. The germline V gene has CDR1 SGHTA and CDR2 FQGNSA. The V end lost 2 bases, the J end lost 6 bases, and 8 bases lay between the germline ends. The CDR3 region is CASSLQDGQPQHF. The CDR3 DNA reads TGTGCCAGCAGCTTACAAGATGGTCAGCCCCAGCATTTT.

DNA of the CDR3: TGTGCCAGCAGTGAAACTAGCGGGAGTTATGAGCAGTTCTTC. Translation gives CASSETSGSYEQFF. J is TRBJ2-1 and V is TRBV2; 11 bases map to TRBD2. Germline values: CDR1 SNHLY, CDR2 FYNNEI. The CDR3 totals 14 residues. Trimming at V came to 2 bases and at J to 8 bases, leaving 2 bases not matched to a gene.

V usage is TRBV29-1 and J usage is TRBJ2-2, with 8 bases aligning to TRBD2. This CDR3 comprises 14 residues. The ends lost 6 bases at V and 3 bases at J; junction bases unmatched: 6. Germline loops: CDR1 SQVTM, CDR2 ANQGSEA. CDR3 loop: CSVTSGTYTGELFF. The DNA of the CDR3 is TGCAGCGTCACTAGCGGCACTTACACCGGGGAGCTGTTTTTT.

This clone was detected only a few times. V and J are TRBV10-1 and TRBJ2-3, with D possibly matching TRBD1 (6 bases). Germline lookup yields CDR1 WNHNN and CDR2 SYGVQD (reference sequence). This CDR3 has 13 amino acids. Trimming left V 10 bases short and J 4 bases short, with 15 bases between. The CDR3 DNA is TGCGCCACCCAACCAGGGGCAGCAGATACGCAGTATTTT. This codes for CATQPGAADTQYF.

This clone showed up just a few times. The rearrangement uses TRBV19 and TRBJ2-2; 10 nucleotides match TRBD1. J lost 5 bases, V lost 6 bases, and 6 bases had no gene match. The CDR3 totals 15 residues. Germline lookup yields CDR1 LNHDA and CDR2 SQIVND (reference sequence). CDR3 in DNA: TGTGCCAGTAGGTCCGGGACAGGGGATACCGGGGAGCTGTTTTTT. Translated, it gives CASRSGTGDTGELFF.

This clone came up once. This chain connects TRBV19 to TRBJ1-5; TRBD1 is a possible D gene (5 bases). Germline-derived CDR1 and CDR2 are LNHDA and SQIVND (reference sequence). The CDR3 runs 14 residues. Trimming removed 6 bases from V and 0 bases from J, with 9 bases in between. The CDR3 spells CASRGEYSNQPQHF. The CDR3 nucleotides read TGTGCCAGTAGGGGGGAATATAGCAATCAGCCCCAGCATTTT. Filled out from reference TRBV19 and TRBJ1-5, the complete variable domain reads DGGITQSPKYLFRKEGQNVTLSCEQNLNHDAMYWYRQDPGQGLRLIYYSQIVNDFQKGDIAEGYSVSREKKESFPLTVTSAQKNPTAFYLCASRGEYSNQPQHFGDGTRLSIL.

The V gene is TRBV2, the J gene TRBJ2-1, with TRBD1 identical over 7 bases. V shed 1 base and J 4 bases; nucleotides not matched to a gene: 4. This CDR3 has 15 amino acids. Germline loops: CDR1 SNHLY, CDR2 FYNNEI. The CDR3 is CASSEVGTAYNEQFF. The CDR3 region has the DNA TGTGCCAGCAGTGAAGTGGGGACAGCGTACAATGAGCAGTTCTTC.

The DNA for the CDR3 is TGTGCCAGCAGCGCGGGACGGCAGTACACAGATACGCAGTATTTT. This encodes CASSAGRQYTDTQYF. The V gene is TRBV6-5, the J gene TRBJ2-3; TRBD2 is a possible D gene (6 bases). CDR3 length: 15 residues. Trimming took off 6 bases at V and 2 bases at J, with 15 bases between the two ends. Germline loops: CDR1 MNHEY, CDR2 SVGAGI.

V and J are TRBV6-4 and TRBJ1-2; the D gene is possibly TRBD1 (5 bases). Per germline, CDR1 MRHNA and CDR2 SNTAGT. V lost 5 bases, J lost 4 bases, and 17 bases lay in between. CDR3 size: 15 residues. The CDR3 DNA follows: TGTGCCAGCAGTTTGAGCGGGGACGGTGGCTATGGCTACACCTTC. Protein sequence: CASSLSGDGGYGYTF.

This clone occurred a few times. This rearrangement joins TRBV5-3 to TRBJ2-2, with D tentatively TRBD2 (6 bases). TRBV5-3 is an ORF; its function is uncertain. The CDR3 is 14 amino acids. V lost 4 bases and J 5 bases, leaving 12 bases between the germline ends. The CDR3 sequence: CARSPRRDTGELFF. In nucleotides, the CDR3 is TGTGCCAGAAGCCCCCGGAGGGATACCGGGGAGCTGTTTTTT.

J is TRBJ1-6 and V is TRBV5-6; the D gene is possibly TRBD1 (6 bases). Germline assignment: CDR1 SGHDT and CDR2 YYEEEE. The V end was cut by 0 bases, the J end by 7 bases, with 11 bases between. This CDR3 is 15 amino acids long. The CDR3 sequence: CASSLEGGRNSPLHF. In DNA form, the CDR3 reads TGTGCCAGCAGCTTGGAAGGGGGGAGGAATTCACCCCTCCACTTT.

The chain is built from TRBV30 and TRBJ1-4; possible D gene TRBD1, 5 bases. The CDR3 runs to 14 residues. The germline CDR1 and CDR2 sequences are GTSNPN and SVGIG (reference sequence). The ends were cut back, 5 bases at V and 4 bases at J, with 14 bases in the middle. CDR3 sequence: CAWGKGRLNEKLFF. The CDR3 DNA reads TGTGCCTGGGGAAAGGGACGGCTTAATGAAAAACTGTTTTTT. Complete variable domain (other parts from reference TRBV30 and TRBJ1-4): SQTIHQWPATLVQPVGSPLSLECTVEGTSNPNLYWYRQAAGRGLQLLFYSVGIGQISSEVPQNLSASRPQDRQFILSSKKLLLSDSGFYLCAWGKGRLNEKLFFGSGTQLSVL.

The chain links TRBV10-3 to TRBJ2-7; 13 nucleotides match TRBD2. Germline V gene sequence: CDR1 ENHRY, CDR2 SYGVKD. Trimming cost V 2 bases and J 7 bases; bases outside gene matches: 8. This CDR3 is 16 amino acids long. The CDR3 nucleotides are TGTGCCATCAGTGAGCTCGGACTAGCGGGAGCGGAAGAGCAGTACTTC. Its translation: CAISELGLAGAEEQYF.

The chain carries TRBV19 and TRBJ1-5; no clear D gene. The CDR3 sequence is 12 residues long. Trimming pared 5 bases from V and 3 bases from J, leaving 5 bases between. Germline V gives CDR1 LNHDA, CDR2 SQIVND (reference sequence). CDR3 DNA: TGTGCCAGTAGTCCTCACAATCAGCCCCAGCATTTT. Translation gives CASSPHNQPQHF.

The rearrangement links TRBV18 to TRBJ1-4; D unclear. The CDR3 contains 13 residues. The germline CDR1 and CDR2 sequences are KGHSH and LQKENI. V was clipped by 3 bases and J by 6 bases, with 8 bases between them. Written as DNA, the CDR3 is TGTGCCAGCTCACCGGGCACAGATGAAAAACTGTTTTTT. Translating it yields CASSPGTDEKLFF.

This clone is a singleton in its sample. This chain joins TRBV28 and TRBJ1-2; D might be TRBD1 (5 bases). V dropped 7 bases and J dropped 4 bases, with 13 bases sitting between them. CDR1 is MDHEN and CDR2 is SYDVKM in the germline V gene. The CDR3 is 13 amino acids. Here the CDR3 reads CASNSGGGYGYTF. Here the CDR3 DNA reads TGTGCCAGCAATTCCGGGGGGGGCTATGGCTACACCTTC.

This clone was counted a single time. CDR3 DNA: TGTGCCAGCAGCTCGACGAGGGGAAACTCCTACAATGAGCAGTTCTTC. It translates to CASSSTRGNSYNEQFF. The J gene is TRBJ2-1, the V gene TRBV9; D is tentatively TRBD1 or TRBD2 (5 bases each). Germline CDR1 reads SGDLS; CDR2 reads YYNGEE. There are 16 residues in the CDR3. The V end lost 4 bases, the J end lost 0 bases, and 14 bases lay between the germline ends.

The chain recombines TRBV6-6 with TRBJ2-1; 14 bases align to TRBD2. This CDR3 contains 14 residues. CDR1 is MNHNY and CDR2 is SVGAGI in the germline V gene (reference sequence). Trimming removed 7 bases from V and 13 bases from J; junction bases left unmatched: 9. In DNA, the CDR3 is TGTGCCAGCAAAGAAGGGACTAGCGGGAGTATTCAGTTCTTC. It translates to CASKEGTSGSIQFF.

This clone was seen only a few times. The V gene is TRBV19, the J gene TRBJ2-2; 8 nucleotides line up with TRBD2. Germline lookup yields CDR1 LNHDA and CDR2 SQIVND (reference sequence). Trimming cost V 6 bases and J 5 bases; bases outside gene matches: 8. The CDR3 runs 15 residues. This CDR3 is CASRGPGLGTGELFF. The CDR3 DNA follows: TGTGCCAGTAGGGGCCCGGGACTAGGGACCGGGGAGCTGTTTTTT. Drawing the rest from reference TRBV19 and TRBJ2-2, the complete variable domain is DGGITQSPKYLFRKEGQNVTLSCEQNLNHDAMYWYRQDPGQGLRLIYYSQIVNDFQKGDIAEGYSVSREKKESFPLTVTSAQKNPTAFYLCASRGPGLGTGELFFGEGSRLTVL.

The rearrangement joins TRBV29-1 to TRBJ2-3, with 11 bases identical to TRBD1. The CDR3 spans 15 residues. The germline CDR1 and CDR2 sequences are SQVTM and ANQGSEA. Trimming removed 1 base from V and 6 bases from J; junction bases left unmatched: 6. CDR3 DNA: TGCAGCGTTGAAGGGACAGGGGGCGGCGTGGATACGCAGTATTTT. It translates to CSVEGTGGGVDTQYF.

The chain has TRBV19 and TRBJ1-5; TRBD1 is a possible D gene (5 bases). Germline V gives CDR1 LNHDA, CDR2 SQIVND (reference sequence). This CDR3 contains 13 residues. Trimming took off 6 bases at V and 2 bases at J, with 8 bases between the two ends. CDR3 DNA sequence: TGTGCCAGTAGCGACAGCGGCAATCAGCCCCAGCATTTT. Its translation: CASSDSGNQPQHF.

The rearrangement links TRBV7-9 to TRBJ1-4, with D possibly being TRBD1 (5 bases). The CDR3 is 15 residues long. Germline V gene sequence: CDR1 SEHNR, CDR2 FQNEAQ (reference sequence). V was shortened by 2 bases and J by 3 bases, with 10 bases between the two germline ends. The CDR3 spells CASSLQGKANEKLFF. DNA of the CDR3: TGTGCCAGCAGCTTACAGGGTAAAGCTAATGAAAAACTGTTTTTT.

The chain has TRBV11-2 and TRBJ2-7; D is possibly TRBD1 (5 bases). Germline V gives CDR1 SGHAT, CDR2 FQNNGV. Trimming removed 1 base at V and 8 bases at J, with 15 bases between. This CDR3 contains 14 residues. The chain's CDR3 is CASSLVGAGIQQYF. CDR3 DNA: TGTGCCAGCAGCTTAGTTGGGGCCGGCATCCAGCAGTACTTC.

The chain is built from TRBV30 and TRBJ1-6, with D tentatively TRBD1 (6 bases). The V end lost 8 bases, the J end lost 5 bases, and 19 bases lay between the germline ends. The CDR3 totals 15 residues. Germline assignment: CDR1 GTSNPN and CDR2 SVGIG (reference sequence). CDR3 sequence reads: CAHSGGSRNNSPLHF. Written as DNA, the CDR3 is TGTGCCCACAGCGGGGGCAGCCGCAATAATTCACCCCTCCACTTT.

The chain links TRBV6-1 to TRBJ2-1, with 7 nucleotides matching TRBD2. The ends lost 2 bases at V and 10 bases at J; junction bases unmatched: 11. Germline V gene sequence: CDR1 MNHNS, CDR2 SASEGT. This CDR3 region has 15 residues. This chain's CDR3 is CASSERRASGIEQFF. The CDR3 nucleotides are TGTGCCAGCAGTGAACGGCGGGCTAGCGGTATCGAGCAGTTCTTC.

The rearrangement links TRBV29-1 to TRBJ2-7; D is perhaps TRBD1 (5 bases). Germline values: CDR1 SQVTM, CDR2 ANQGSEA. CDR3 length: 12 residues. The V gene lost 7 bases and the J gene lost 5 bases, with 15 bases spanning the gap. DNA of the CDR3: TGCAGCGCCAGAAGGAGCAGGGACGAGCAGTACTTC. Translated: CSARRSRDEQYF.

CDR3 residues: CASSRTRTSGRADTDTQYF. The CDR3 DNA sequence: TGCGCCAGCAGCCGGACCAGGACTAGCGGGAGGGCCGACACAGATACGCAGTATTTT. V is TRBV5-1 and J is TRBJ2-3; 15 positions match TRBD2. The V gene end was trimmed by 4 bases and the J gene end by 2 bases; junction bases not matched to a gene: 11. Looked up from germline, CDR1 is SGHRS and CDR2 is YFSETQ. The CDR3 consists of 19 residues.

This clone was picked up many times. The J gene is TRBJ2-3, the V gene TRBV29-1, with a tentative D call TRBD2 (6 bases). V lost 7 bases to trimming and J lost 2 bases, with 16 bases between them. Germline V gene lookup returns CDR1 SQVTM and CDR2 ANQGSEA. The CDR3 has 14 amino acids. The CDR3 DNA reads as TGCAGCGCCCGAGAGGGACTCTCCACAGATACGCAGTATTTT. It encodes CSAREGLSTDTQYF.

This clone was found a few times. The chain uses TRBV11-2 and TRBJ2-1, with unresolved D. Trimming took off 3 bases at V and 0 bases at J, with 9 bases between the two ends. There are 15 residues in the CDR3. CDR1 and CDR2 from the germline V gene are SGHAT and FQNNGV. The CDR3: CASSFAASSYNEQFF. CDR3 bases: TGTGCCAGCAGCTTCGCCGCTAGCTCCTACAATGAGCAGTTCTTC.

This clone was recorded many times. The chain uses TRBV11-2 and TRBJ2-1; 8 bases fit TRBD2. The V segment lost 1 base and the J segment 0 bases; nucleotides outside the gene matches: 2. The CDR3 sequence is 16 residues long. Germline CDR1 is SGHAT and CDR2 is FQNNGV. The chain's CDR3 is CASSLVAGGSYNEQFF. The CDR3 nucleotides are TGTGCCAGCAGCTTAGTCGCGGGAGGCTCCTACAATGAGCAGTTCTTC.

Comments on this clone: The junction differs from germline at one of its ends, possibly a read error. This sequence joins TRBV6-6 and TRBJ1-1, with 8 positions matching TRBD1. The germline V gene encodes CDR1 MNHNY and CDR2 SVGAGI (reference sequence). The CDR3 has 12 amino acids. The CDR3 DNA is TGTGCCAGCAGGGCCGGGACAGGCCCCCCCGTCTTT. As protein: CASRAGTGPPVF.